Below, 14 T cell receptor beta chains from the same sample are listed, as sequenced in a study of OX40 agonist ivuxolimab in advanced cancers. Assay used: immunoSEQ multiplex PCR; TCRdb lists only in-frame clones, some missing. The sample comprises 36,000 or so clones, roughly 90% of which are singletons, and less than 5% rests with the top ten. This material consisted of CD4+ or CD8+ T cells sorted from blood, taken in a trial of the OX40 agonist ivuxolimab. The receptors originated from an adult with an advanced solid tumor such as melanoma, head and neck, liver or kidney cancer.

This clone was seen a single time. This chain links TRBV19 with TRBJ2-1; D perhaps matches TRBD2 (6 bases). Germline CDR1 is LNHDA and CDR2 is SQIVND (reference sequence). The CDR3 is 13 residues long. The ends were cut back, 1 base at V and 10 bases at J, with 11 bases in the middle. The CDR3 nucleotides read TGTGCCAGTAGTATAGGGCGGGATGAAGAGCAGTTCTTC. The encoded protein is CASSIGRDEEQFF.

V and J are TRBV18 and TRBJ1-5; D uncertain. Germline values: CDR1 KGHSH, CDR2 LQKENI. The V and J ends lost 2 bases and 0 bases respectively, with 5 bases between them. The CDR3 consists of 14 residues. The DNA of the CDR3 is TGTGCCAGCTCACCAATTAATAGCAATCAGCCCCAGCATTTT. It is translated as CASSPINSNQPQHF. Using reference TRBV18 and TRBJ1-5 for the parts outside the CDR3, the full variable domain is NAGVMQNPRHLVRRRGQEARLRCSPMKGHSHVYWYRQLPEEGLKFMVYLQKENIIDESGMPKERFSAEFPKEGPSILRIQQVVRGDSAAYFCASSPINSNQPQHFGDGTRLSIL.

The V gene is TRBV5-6, the J gene TRBJ1-2; unclear D gene. Germline CDR1 reads SGHDT; CDR2 reads YYEEEE. The length of the CDR3 is 14 residues. The V end lost 0 bases, the J end lost 8 bases, and 14 bases lay between the germline ends. The CDR3 sequence is CASSLADRIGGYTF. CDR3 DNA: TGTGCCAGCAGCTTGGCAGACCGTATCGGCGGCTACACCTTC.

The CDR3 is CASSQNRRGPLETQYF. The CDR3, as DNA: TGTGCCAGCTCACAAAATAGGCGGGGGCCTTTAGAGACCCAGTACTTC. This rearrangement joins TRBV18 to TRBJ2-5, with D possibly TRBD2 on 7 matching bases. This CDR3 comprises 16 residues. V was trimmed by 4 bases and J by 4 bases, leaving 19 bases between them. The germline CDR1 and CDR2 sequences are KGHSH and LQKENI. Full variable domain (remainder filled in from reference TRBV18 and TRBJ2-5): NAGVMQNPRHLVRRRGQEARLRCSPMKGHSHVYWYRQLPEEGLKFMVYLQKENIIDESGMPKERFSAEFPKEGPSILRIQQVVRGDSAAYFCASSQNRRGPLETQYFGPGTRLLVL.

This clone has a handful of counts. The rearrangement links TRBV11-2 to TRBJ2-1, with TRBD1 identical over 10 bases. This CDR3 region has 15 residues. Losses at the gene ends were 5 bases for V and 4 bases for J; bases not matched to a gene: 5. The germline V gene encodes CDR1 SGHAT and CDR2 FQNNGV. The CDR3 loop reads CASSLDRGHYNEQFF. The DNA of the CDR3 is TGTGCCAGCAGCCTCGACAGGGGGCATTACAATGAGCAGTTCTTC. Full variable domain (remainder filled in from reference TRBV11-2 and TRBJ2-1): EAGVAQSPRYKIIEKRQSVAFWCNPISGHATLYWYQQILGQGPKLLIQFQNNGVVDDSQLPKDRFSAERLKGVDSTLKIQPAKLEDSAVYLCASSLDRGHYNEQFFGPGTRLTVL.

This clone was detected a few times. The chain uses TRBV29-1 and TRBJ1-1; D is perhaps TRBD1 (5 bases). The CDR3 is 13 amino acids. CDR1 and CDR2 from the germline V gene are SQVTM and ANQGSEA. V dropped 6 bases and J dropped 3 bases, with 14 bases sitting between them. CDR3 sequence: CSVTRDGDTEAFF. CDR3 DNA: TGCAGCGTGACCCGGGACGGGGACACTGAAGCTTTCTTT.

The chain links TRBV6-1 to TRBJ1-5; D uncertain. V was trimmed by 6 bases and J by 4 bases, leaving 16 bases between them. The CDR3 has 15 residues. Germline values: CDR1 MNHNS, CDR2 SASEGT. As DNA, the CDR3 is TGTGCCAGCAGGGAAACCACACGGGCGAATCAGCCCCAGCATTTT. It translates to CASRETTRANQPQHF.

The chain has TRBV2 and TRBJ2-1; TRBD1 matches at 8 bases. The junction had 10 bases not matched to a gene; V was cut back by 6 bases and J by 6 bases. This CDR3 spans 15 amino acids. CDR1 and CDR2 (germline): SNHLY, FYNNEI. CDR3 DNA: TGTGCCAGCAGGGACCAGGGGGCGCGGGGCAATGAGCAGTTCTTC. Encoded protein: CASRDQGARGNEQFF.

The chain employs TRBV15 and TRBJ2-7, with D possibly being TRBD2 (6 bases). Germline CDR1 reads LNHNV; CDR2 reads YYDKDF (reference sequence). The CDR3 is 14 residues long. V dropped 5 bases and J dropped 4 bases, with 15 bases sitting between them. This CDR3 reads CATSGDSLLYEQYF. The CDR3 DNA reads TGTGCCACCAGCGGGGACTCTTTGCTTTACGAGCAGTACTTC.

V gene TRBV2 combines with J gene TRBJ1-1, with D unclear. Per the germline V gene, CDR1 is SNHLY and CDR2 is FYNNEI. Trimming stripped 8 bases from V and 5 bases from J, with 18 bases between. There are 14 residues in the CDR3. CDR3 DNA sequence: TGTGCCAGCGGCAAAGGGTGGATTTTAACTGAAGCTTTCTTT. This sequence encodes CASGKGWILTEAFF.

The chain has TRBV7-9 and TRBJ1-1; TRBD1 matches 11 bases. The CDR3 has 15 amino acids. Germline V gene sequence: CDR1 SEHNR, CDR2 FQNEAQ (reference sequence). V was pared by 5 bases and J by 9 bases, with 11 bases of the junction left unmatched. The DNA for the CDR3 is TGTGCCAGCAGCACTAAGGACAGGGGGCGGTCGAAAGCTTTCTTT. Translating gives CASSTKDRGRSKAFF.

V usage is TRBV7-2 and J usage is TRBJ1-1; the D is unclear. The germline V gene encodes CDR1 SGHTA and CDR2 FQGNSA. V was clipped by 5 bases and J by 2 bases, with 12 bases between them. The CDR3 contains 14 residues. CDR3 DNA sequence: TGTGCCAGCAGCCCACTCCGGGCTAACACTGAAGCTTTCTTT. It translates to CASSPLRANTEAFF.

This chain links TRBV2 with TRBJ1-3, with TRBD1 matching over 7 bases. V dropped 6 bases and J dropped 4; count of bases not matched to a gene: 12. Per germline, CDR1 SNHLY and CDR2 FYNNEI. The CDR3 extends over 16 amino acids. CDR3 amino acids: CASSKEGQVLGNTIYF. CDR3 DNA sequence: TGTGCCAGCAGCAAAGAAGGACAGGTCTTAGGAAACACCATATATTTT.

J is TRBJ2-7 and V is TRBV6-1, with D hard to call. V lost 3 bases and J lost 1, with 13 bases in between. Germline V gives CDR1 MNHNS, CDR2 SASEGT. The CDR3 spans 15 residues. Written as DNA, the CDR3 is TGTGCCAGCAGTGACTGGGGTAGGAGTTCCTACGAGCAGTACTTC. Encoded protein: CASSDWGRSSYEQYF.